Detailed here is one T cell receptor beta chain. Its antigen is currently unknown. Assays were performed on approximately 1.1 x 10^5 TCR templates per sample. TCRdb's table, derived via immunoSEQ multiplex PCR, lists solely in-frame clones and lacks some. Seen here are about 87,000 clones, around 90% observed once, and the top ten hold over 12%. The V end was cut by 4 bases, the J end by 8 bases, with 15 bases between. Germline V CDR1 and CDR2: MNHNS, SASEGT. The CDR3 is 14 amino acids. These data are taken from a study of siplizumab effects on memory and regulatory T cells. Study outcomes and limitations: Naive T cells apparently outstripped memory cells in diversity and seemed major alloresponse contributors. Suppressive function of proliferating Tregs from siplizumab cultures was not confirmed.

The source is a human donor in good health. This sequence joins TRBV6-1 and TRBJ2-1, with a possible D match to TRBD2 (5 bases). The sequenced sample consisted of CD4+ T cells sorted from blood. The CDR3 region has the DNA TGTGCCAGCAGTGTTCGCTCGGGGTGGGATGAGCAGTTCTTC. This encodes CASSVRSGWDEQFF.